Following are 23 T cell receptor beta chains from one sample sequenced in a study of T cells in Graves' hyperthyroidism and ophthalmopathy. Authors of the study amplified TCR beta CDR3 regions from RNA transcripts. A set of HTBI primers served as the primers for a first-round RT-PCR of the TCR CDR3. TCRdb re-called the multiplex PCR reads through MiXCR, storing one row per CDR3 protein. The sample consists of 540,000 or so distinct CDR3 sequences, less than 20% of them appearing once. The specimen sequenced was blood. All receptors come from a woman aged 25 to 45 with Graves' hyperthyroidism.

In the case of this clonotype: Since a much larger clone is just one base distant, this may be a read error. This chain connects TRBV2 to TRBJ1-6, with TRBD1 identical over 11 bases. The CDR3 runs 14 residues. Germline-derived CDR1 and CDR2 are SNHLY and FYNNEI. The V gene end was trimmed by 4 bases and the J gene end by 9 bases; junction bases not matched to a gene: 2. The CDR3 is CASSGTGGPSPLHF. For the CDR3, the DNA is TGTGCCAGCAGTGGGACAGGGGGCCCTTCACCCCTCCACTTT.

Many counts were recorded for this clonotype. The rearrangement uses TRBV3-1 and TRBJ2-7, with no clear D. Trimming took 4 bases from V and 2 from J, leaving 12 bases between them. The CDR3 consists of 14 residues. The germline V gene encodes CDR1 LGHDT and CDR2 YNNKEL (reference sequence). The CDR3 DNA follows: TGTGCCAGCAGCCCGCGGCTCCCACCCTACGAGCAGTACTTC. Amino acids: CASSPRLPPYEQYF.

CDR3 in DNA: TGTGCCAGCAGTTTTGCGGGAGTGGCTAAAAACATTCAGTACTTC. Translation: CASSFAGVAKNIQYF. V gene TRBV12-3 or TRBV12-4 combines with J gene TRBJ2-4; TRBD2 agrees at 7 bases. Trimming cost V 3 bases and J 4 bases; bases outside gene matches: 6. The CDR3 is 15 residues long.

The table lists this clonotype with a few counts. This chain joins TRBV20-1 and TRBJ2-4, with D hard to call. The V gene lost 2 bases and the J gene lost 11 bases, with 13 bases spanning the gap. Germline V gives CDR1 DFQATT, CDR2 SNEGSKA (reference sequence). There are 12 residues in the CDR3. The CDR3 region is CSARTFDPLQYF. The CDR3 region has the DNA TGCAGTGCTAGAACCTTCGACCCGCTTCAGTACTTC.

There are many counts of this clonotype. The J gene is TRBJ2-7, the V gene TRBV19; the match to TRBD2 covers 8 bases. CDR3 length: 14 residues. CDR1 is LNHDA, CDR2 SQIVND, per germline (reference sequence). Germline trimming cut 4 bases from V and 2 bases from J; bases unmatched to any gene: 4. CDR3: CASSKLAATYEQYF. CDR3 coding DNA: TGTGCCAGTAGTAAACTAGCGGCCACCTACGAGCAGTACTTC.

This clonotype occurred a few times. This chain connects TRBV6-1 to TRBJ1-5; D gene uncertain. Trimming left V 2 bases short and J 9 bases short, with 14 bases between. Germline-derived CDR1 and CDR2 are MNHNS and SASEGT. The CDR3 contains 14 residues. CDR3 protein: CASSEPIGSSPQHF. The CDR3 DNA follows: TGTGCCAGCAGTGAACCGATCGGTTCGTCGCCCCAGCATTTT.

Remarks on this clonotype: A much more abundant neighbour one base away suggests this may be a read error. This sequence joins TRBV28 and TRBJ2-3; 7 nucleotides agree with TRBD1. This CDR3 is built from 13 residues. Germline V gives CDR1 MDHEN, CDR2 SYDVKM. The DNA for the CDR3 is TGTGCCAGCGGCGGGCAGGGGGTTGATACGCGGTATTTT. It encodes CASGGQGVDTRYF.

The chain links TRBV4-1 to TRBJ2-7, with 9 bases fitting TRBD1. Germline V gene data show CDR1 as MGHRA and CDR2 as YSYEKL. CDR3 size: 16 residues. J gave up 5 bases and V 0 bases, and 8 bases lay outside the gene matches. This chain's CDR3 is CASSQDPGTGFDEQYF. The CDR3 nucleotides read TGCGCCAGCAGCCAAGATCCCGGGACAGGGTTCGACGAGCAGTACTTC.

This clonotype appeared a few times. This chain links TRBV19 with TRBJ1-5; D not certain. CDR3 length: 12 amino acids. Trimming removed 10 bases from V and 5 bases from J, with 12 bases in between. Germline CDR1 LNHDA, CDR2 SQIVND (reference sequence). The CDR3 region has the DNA TGTGCCACCGCAATTGAGGATCAGCCCCAGCATTTT. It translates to CATAIEDQPQHF.

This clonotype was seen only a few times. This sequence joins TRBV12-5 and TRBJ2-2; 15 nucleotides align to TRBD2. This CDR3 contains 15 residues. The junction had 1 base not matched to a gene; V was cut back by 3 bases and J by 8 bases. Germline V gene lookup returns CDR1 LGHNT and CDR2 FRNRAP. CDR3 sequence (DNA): TGTGCTAGTGGTTTCGGGACTAGCGGGGGGGGGGAGCTGTTTTTT. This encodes CASGFGTSGGGELFF.

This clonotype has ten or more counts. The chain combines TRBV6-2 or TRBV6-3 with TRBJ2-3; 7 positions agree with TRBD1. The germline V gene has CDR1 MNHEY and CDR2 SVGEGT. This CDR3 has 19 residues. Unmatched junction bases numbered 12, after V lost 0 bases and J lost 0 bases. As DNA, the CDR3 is TGTGCCAGCAGTTACTCCCCGGGACAGTCCGTTGTGAGCACAGATACGCAGTATTTT. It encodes CASSYSPGQSVVSTDTQYF.

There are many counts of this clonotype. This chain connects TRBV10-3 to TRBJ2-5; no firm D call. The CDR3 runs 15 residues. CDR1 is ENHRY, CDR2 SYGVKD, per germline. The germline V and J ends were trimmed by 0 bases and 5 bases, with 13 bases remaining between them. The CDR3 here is CAISESSTHVETQYF. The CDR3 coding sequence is TGTGCCATCAGTGAGTCGAGTACACACGTGGAGACCCAGTACTTC.

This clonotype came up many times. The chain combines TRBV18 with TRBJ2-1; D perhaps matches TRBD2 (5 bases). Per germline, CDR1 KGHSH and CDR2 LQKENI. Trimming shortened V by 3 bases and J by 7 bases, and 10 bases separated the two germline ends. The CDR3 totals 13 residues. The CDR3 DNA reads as TGTGCCAGCTCACCGAACCCGGGGAATGAGCAGTTCTTC. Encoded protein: CASSPNPGNEQFF.

Written as DNA, the CDR3 is TGTGCCAGCAGCCGGCCCACTAGCGGGAGGGCCGGGGATGAGCAGTTCTTC. Translating gives CASSRPTSGRAGDEQFF. The J gene is TRBJ2-1, the V gene TRBV6-1; 13 bases line up with TRBD2. Germline V gene sequence: CDR1 MNHNS, CDR2 SASEGT. The V gene end was trimmed by 6 bases and the J gene end by 8 bases; junction bases not matched to a gene: 13. This CDR3 has 17 amino acids.

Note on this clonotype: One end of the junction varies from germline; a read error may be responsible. CDR3 sequence (DNA): TGCGCCAGCAGCCAGGACCGGGACAGGAGTGGCTACACCTTC. It encodes CASSQDRDRSGYTF. V is TRBV7-6 and J is TRBJ1-2; 8 nucleotides match TRBD1. The germline CDR1 and CDR2 sequences are SGHVS and FNYEAQ. CDR3 length equals 14 residues.

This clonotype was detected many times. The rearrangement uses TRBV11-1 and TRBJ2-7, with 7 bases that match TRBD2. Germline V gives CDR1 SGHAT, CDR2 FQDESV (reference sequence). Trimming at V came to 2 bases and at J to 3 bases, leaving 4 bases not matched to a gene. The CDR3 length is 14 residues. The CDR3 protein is CASSLTASGYEQYF. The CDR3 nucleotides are TGTGCCAGCAGCTTAACGGCTAGCGGCTACGAGCAGTACTTC.

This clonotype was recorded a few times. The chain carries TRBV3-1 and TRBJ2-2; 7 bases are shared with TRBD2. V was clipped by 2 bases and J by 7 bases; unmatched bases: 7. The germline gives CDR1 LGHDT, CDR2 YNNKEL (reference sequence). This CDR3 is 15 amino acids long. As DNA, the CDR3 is TGTGCCAGCAGCCAAAATGGAGCGGGGTTCGGGGAGCTGTTTTTT. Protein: CASSQNGAGFGELFF.

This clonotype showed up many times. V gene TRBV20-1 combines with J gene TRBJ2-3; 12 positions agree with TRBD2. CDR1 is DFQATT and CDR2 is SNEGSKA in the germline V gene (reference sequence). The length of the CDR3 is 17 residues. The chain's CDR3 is CSVARPLAGGGTDTQYF. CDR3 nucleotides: TGCAGCGTGGCGCGGCCTCTAGCGGGGGGGGGCACAGATACGCAGTATTTT.

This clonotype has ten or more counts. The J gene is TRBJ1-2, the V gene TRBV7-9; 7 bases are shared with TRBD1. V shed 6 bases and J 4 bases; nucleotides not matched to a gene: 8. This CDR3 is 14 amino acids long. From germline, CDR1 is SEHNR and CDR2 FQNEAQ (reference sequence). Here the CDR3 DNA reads TGTGCCAGCAGTTCCATACAGGGGTTCTATGGCTACACCTTC. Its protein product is CASSSIQGFYGYTF.

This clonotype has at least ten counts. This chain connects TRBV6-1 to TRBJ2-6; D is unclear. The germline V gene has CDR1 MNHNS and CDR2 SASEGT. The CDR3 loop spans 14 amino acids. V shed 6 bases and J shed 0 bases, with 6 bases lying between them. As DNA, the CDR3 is TGTGCCAGCAGGGCCATCTCTGGGGCCAACGTCCTGACTTTC. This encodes CASRAISGANVLTF.

The CDR3 spells CASSLSPLQGLFSEQYF. Here the CDR3 DNA reads TGTGCCAGCAGCTTATCTCCCCTACAGGGTTTGTTCTCCGAGCAGTACTTC. The chain couples TRBV7-9 to TRBJ2-7; tentative D call: TRBD1 (6 bases). V lost 2 bases and J 6 bases, leaving 23 bases between the germline ends. The V gene's germline CDR1 is SEHNR and CDR2 FQNEAQ (reference sequence). CDR3 length equals 17 residues.

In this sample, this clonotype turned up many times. The CDR3 bases are TGTGCCAGCATCTGGACTAGCGGACCCACAGATACGCAGTATTTT. The encoded protein is CASIWTSGPTDTQYF. This chain links TRBV6-1 with TRBJ2-3; TRBD2 aligns across 10 bases. With 7 bases clipped from V and 2 bases from J, the junction kept 6 bases outside the gene matches. Germline values: CDR1 MNHNS, CDR2 SASEGT. This CDR3 has 15 residues.

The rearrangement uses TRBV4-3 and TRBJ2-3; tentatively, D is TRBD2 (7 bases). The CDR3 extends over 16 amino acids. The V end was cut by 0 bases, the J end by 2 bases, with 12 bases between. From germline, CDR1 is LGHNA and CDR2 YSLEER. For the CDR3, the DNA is TGCGCCAGCAGCCAAGACGGGGGGCCGGACACAGATACGCAGTATTTT. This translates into CASSQDGGPDTDTQYF.